The 32 T cell receptor beta chains reported below all come from one sample, sequenced in a study of blood T cell repertoires in COVID-19. This table comes from immunoSEQ multiplex PCR, and its TCRdb copy is limited to in-frame clones, with some not included. The sample contains fewer than 85,000 clones, 75% to 85% of which appear only once. Sequenced input: peripheral blood. The receptors shown here come from a woman aged 60-75 years with acute or convalescent COVID-19.

This chain uses TRBV19 with TRBJ1-2; tentative D call: TRBD1 (6 bases). This CDR3 region has 14 residues. Germline V gene lookup returns CDR1 LNHDA and CDR2 SQIVND (reference sequence). V shed 5 bases and J shed 3 bases, with 13 bases lying between them. DNA for the CDR3: TGTGCCAGTAGTGCCACACAGGGTTACTATGGCTACACCTTC. It translates to CASSATQGYYGYTF.

The rearrangement links TRBV6-5 to TRBJ1-2; 8 bases agree with TRBD1. Trimming removed 6 bases from V and 6 bases from J; junction bases left unmatched: 9. Germline CDR1 is MNHEY and CDR2 is SVGAGI. This CDR3 contains 14 residues. CDR3 protein: CASRTGTGLDGYTF. In DNA form, the CDR3 reads TGTGCCAGCAGGACCGGGACAGGACTCGATGGCTACACCTTC.

The CDR3 DNA is TGTGCCAGCAGCCGGGACAGGGGAATGCGGAACACTGAAGCTTTCTTT. Translation: CASSRDRGMRNTEAFF. V and J are TRBV6-4 and TRBJ1-1; 10 nucleotides align to TRBD1. The junction had 8 bases not matched to a gene; V was cut back by 6 bases and J by 1 base. Germline CDR1 MRHNA, CDR2 SNTAGT. The CDR3 totals 16 residues.

The V and J genes are TRBV5-4 and TRBJ2-2; D may be TRBD2 (6 bases). Germline V gene sequence: CDR1 SGHNT, CDR2 YYREEE (reference sequence). Trimming shortened V by 8 bases and J by 2 bases, and 13 bases separated the two germline ends. The CDR3 extends over 14 amino acids. The CDR3 here is CASANGGNTGELFF. CDR3 in DNA: TGTGCCAGTGCCAACGGGGGAAACACCGGGGAGCTGTTTTTT. Variable domain in full (rest from reference TRBV5-4 and TRBJ2-2): ETGVTQSPTHLIKTRGQQVTLRCSSQSGHNTVSWYQQALGQGPQFIFQYYREEENGRGNFPPRFSGLQFPNYSSELNVNALELDDSALYLCASANGGNTGELFFGEGSRLTVL.

This clone came up once. This chain uses TRBV5-1 with TRBJ2-3, with D perhaps matching TRBD2 (6 bases). The V end was cut by 5 bases, the J end by 1 base, with 11 bases between. CDR1 SGHRS and CDR2 YFSETQ come from the germline V gene. This CDR3 has 14 residues. CDR3 in amino acids: CASSGDSGTDTQYF. CDR3 sequence (DNA): TGCGCCAGCAGTGGGGACTCCGGCACAGATACGCAGTATTTT.

The chain links TRBV19 to TRBJ1-2; 7 positions match TRBD1. The germline V gene has CDR1 LNHDA and CDR2 SQIVND (reference sequence). The CDR3 has 16 amino acids. The V gene end was trimmed by 2 bases and the J gene end by 8 bases; junction bases not matched to a gene: 14. Written as DNA, the CDR3 is TGTGCCAGTAGTATAAATCTCGAGACAGGGCTAAGAGGCTACACCTTC. Residues: CASSINLETGLRGYTF. Drawing the rest from reference TRBV19 and TRBJ1-2, the complete variable domain is DGGITQSPKYLFRKEGQNVTLSCEQNLNHDAMYWYRQDPGQGLRLIYYSQIVNDFQKGDIAEGYSVSREKKESFPLTVTSAQKNPTAFYLCASSINLETGLRGYTFGSGTRLTVV.

Written as DNA, the CDR3 is TGTGCCAGCAGCCAAGTACAGGGCTATGGCTACACCTTC. Translating gives CASSQVQGYGYTF. The gene calls are TRBV14 and TRBJ1-2; tentative D call: TRBD1 (6 bases). Germline CDR1 reads SGHDN; CDR2 reads FVKESK. Trimming stripped 1 base from V and 4 bases from J, with 7 bases between. The CDR3 length is 13 residues.

The CDR3 loop is CASSESGGVSGNTIYF. DNA for the CDR3: TGCGCCAGCAGTGAGTCAGGAGGGGTCTCTGGAAACACCATATATTTT. This chain connects TRBV10-2 to TRBJ1-3, with TRBD1 as a possible D gene (5 bases). There are 16 residues in the CDR3. Germline values: CDR1 WSHSY, CDR2 SAAADI. The V gene lost 0 bases and the J gene lost 0 bases, with 9 bases spanning the gap.

V and J are TRBV7-3 and TRBJ1-1; perhaps TRBD1 as D (6 bases). This CDR3 is 16 amino acids long. Trimming removed 2 bases at V and 4 bases at J, with 17 bases between. Germline V gene sequence: CDR1 SGHTA, CDR2 FQGTGA. CDR3 sequence: CASSLEGPGAGTEAFF. DNA for the CDR3: TGTGCCAGCAGCTTAGAGGGGCCAGGGGCTGGCACTGAAGCTTTCTTT.

This CDR3 reads CASSPPGGNSPLHF. The CDR3, as DNA: TGTGCCAGCAGCCCCCCCGGGGGAAATTCACCCCTCCACTTT. The rearrangement links TRBV3-1 (or the pseudogene TRBV3-2) to TRBJ1-6; perhaps TRBD1 as D (5 bases). The V gene's germline CDR1 is LGHDT and CDR2 YNNKEL (reference sequence). Trimming took 4 bases from V and 7 from J, leaving 11 bases between them. The CDR3 spans 14 residues.

The CDR3 coding sequence is TGCGCCAGCAGCCCGACAGCGGGAACTGAAAAACTGTTTTTT. Translating gives CASSPTAGTEKLFF. This chain links TRBV5-1 with TRBJ1-4, with D possibly matching TRBD1 (5 bases). Germline CDR1 SGHRS, CDR2 YFSETQ. Between the trimmed V and J ends, which lost 4 bases and 7 bases, there was a span of 14 bases. This CDR3 has 14 residues.

The chain couples TRBV5-1 to TRBJ1-6; D gene ambiguous. Germline V gene lookup returns CDR1 SGHRS and CDR2 YFSETQ. V lost 3 bases and J lost 11, with 15 bases in between. The CDR3 spans 14 residues. The CDR3 region has the DNA TGCGCCAGCAGCTCGACGGGAAATATGGCACCCCTCCACTTT. This translates into CASSSTGNMAPLHF.

The V gene is TRBV5-1, the J gene TRBJ1-6, with D unclear. Germline V gene sequence: CDR1 SGHRS, CDR2 YFSETQ. Trimming took off 1 base at V and 0 bases at J, with 8 bases between the two ends. The CDR3 runs to 16 residues. The CDR3 DNA reads TGCGCCAGCAGCTTGATCGCGAGCTCCTATAATTCACCCCTCCACTTT. Translating it yields CASSLIASSYNSPLHF.

The V gene is TRBV5-1, the J gene TRBJ2-3; TRBD2 matches 14 bases. CDR3 length: 16 residues. Germline V gene sequence: CDR1 SGHRS, CDR2 YFSETQ. V shed 4 bases and J 6 bases; nucleotides not matched to a gene: 7. The CDR3 DNA reads as TGCGCCAGCAGCGGCCTGGGACTAGCGGGGGCGGATACGCAGTATTTT. Translated: CASSGLGLAGADTQYF.

The V gene is TRBV19, the J gene TRBJ1-4, with D unresolved. From germline, CDR1 is LNHDA and CDR2 SQIVND (reference sequence). This CDR3 comprises 19 residues. V lost 2 bases and J lost 0, with 19 bases in between. CDR3 in DNA: TGTGCCAGTAGTATACCTCCTCAGCGGAGAGGAGCAACTAATGAAAAACTGTTTTTT. Its protein product is CASSIPPQRRGATNEKLFF.

The V gene is TRBV5-1, the J gene TRBJ1-2; 9 bases line up with TRBD1. This CDR3 contains 16 residues. Germline lookup yields CDR1 SGHRS and CDR2 YFSETQ. J lost 4 bases, V lost 3 bases, and 10 bases had no gene match. CDR3 nucleotides: TGCGCCAGCAGCTCGAAAACAGGGGGCTCTAGCTATGGCTACACCTTC. This gives the protein CASSSKTGGSSYGYTF. The full variable domain, completed using reference TRBV5-1 and TRBJ1-2, is KAGVTQTPRYLIKTRGQQVTLSCSPISGHRSVSWYQQTPGQGLQFLFEYFSETQRNKGNFPGRFSGRQFSNSRSEMNVSTLELGDSALYLCASSSKTGGSSYGYTFGSGTRLTVV.

The sample holds one count of this clone. The chain couples TRBV9 to TRBJ1-1; 7 positions agree with TRBD1. The CDR3 is 14 residues long. After removal of 4 bases from V and 3 bases from J, the junction contained 6 bases not matched to a gene. The germline CDR1 and CDR2 sequences are SGDLS and YYNGEE. CDR3 amino acids: CASSYGRGHTEAFF. The CDR3 bases are TGTGCCAGCAGCTACGGGAGGGGGCACACTGAAGCTTTCTTT.

The chain is built from TRBV7-9 and TRBJ1-1; no clear D. CDR3 length: 13 residues. V lost 4 bases and J lost 2, with 8 bases in between. Looked up from germline, CDR1 is SEHNR and CDR2 is FQNEAQ (reference sequence). As DNA, the CDR3 is TGTGCCAGCAGCTCTAGTTTAAACACTGAAGCTTTCTTT. Protein: CASSSSLNTEAFF.

This chain uses TRBV5-1 with TRBJ1-1, with 7 bases that match TRBD1. V gave up 3 bases and J gave up 0 bases; unmatched junction bases: 5. In germline, CDR1 is SGHRS, CDR2 YFSETQ. This CDR3 is built from 15 residues. This CDR3 reads CASSSTGAMNTEAFF. CDR3 sequence (DNA): TGCGCCAGCAGCTCCACAGGGGCCATGAACACTGAAGCTTTCTTT.

The rearrangement links TRBV7-2 to TRBJ1-1; no firm D call. There are 13 residues in the CDR3. V was trimmed by 0 bases and J by 7 bases, leaving 9 bases between them. Germline-derived CDR1 and CDR2 are SGHTA and FQGNSA. In nucleotides, the CDR3 is TGTGCCAGCAGCTTAGCAGGAGACCTTGAAGCTTTCTTT. Translation: CASSLAGDLEAFF.

J is TRBJ2-1 and V is TRBV4-2, with TRBD2 identical over 10 bases. Losses at the gene ends were 1 base for V and 8 bases for J; bases not matched to a gene: 5. This CDR3 region has 15 residues. The V gene's germline CDR1 is LGHNA and CDR2 YNFKEQ. This CDR3 reads CASSQAAGGRDEQFF. The CDR3 DNA reads TGTGCCAGCAGCCAAGCAGCGGGGGGGCGGGATGAGCAGTTCTTC.

The V and J genes are TRBV6-5 and TRBJ1-2; D uncertain. This CDR3 contains 15 residues. Germline loops: CDR1 MNHEY, CDR2 SVGAGI. The ends were cut back, 4 bases at V and 2 bases at J, with 14 bases in the middle. The CDR3 here is CASSWNRAPNYGYTF. The CDR3 nucleotides are TGTGCCAGCAGTTGGAACAGAGCCCCCAACTATGGCTACACCTTC.

The sample holds one count of this clone. The chain joins TRBV15 to TRBJ1-1; 7 nucleotides match TRBD1. The junction had 9 bases not matched to a gene; V was cut back by 0 bases and J by 2 bases. Per germline, CDR1 LNHNV and CDR2 YYDKDF (reference sequence). The CDR3 covers 17 residues. CDR3 nucleotides: TGTGCCACCAGCAGAGATTTTCGGGGACAGAGTAACACTGAAGCTTTCTTT. Translated, it gives CATSRDFRGQSNTEAFF. Variable domain in full (rest from reference TRBV15 and TRBJ1-1): DAMVIQNPRYQVTQFGKPVTLSCSQTLNHNVMYWYQQKSSQAPKLLFHYYDKDFNNEADTPDNFQSRRPNTSFCFLDIRSPGLGDTAMYLCATSRDFRGQSNTEAFFGQGTRLTVV.

The genes are TRBV6-5 and TRBJ2-5, with 7 bases that match TRBD1. Losses at the gene ends were 6 bases for V and 1 base for J; bases not matched to a gene: 2. The CDR3 loop spans 13 amino acids. Looked up from germline, CDR1 is MNHEY and CDR2 is SVGAGI. The CDR3 reads CASRRTGQETQYF. CDR3 DNA: TGTGCCAGCAGGAGGACAGGCCAAGAGACCCAGTACTTC.

The chain joins TRBV27 to TRBJ1-6, with D hard to call. The germline gives CDR1 MNHEY, CDR2 SMNVEV (reference sequence). Trimming stripped 3 bases from V and 10 bases from J, with 10 bases between. This CDR3 has 13 residues. The CDR3 sequence is CASSLRGKSPLHF. The CDR3 region has the DNA TGTGCCAGCAGTTTGAGAGGGAAATCACCCCTCCACTTT.

The gene calls are TRBV3-1 (or the pseudogene TRBV3-2) and TRBJ2-6; 8 bases agree with TRBD1. Per the germline V gene, CDR1 is LGHDT and CDR2 is YNNKEL (reference sequence). J was trimmed by 2 bases and V by 1 base; bases with no gene match: 10. The CDR3 is 19 residues long. CDR3 loop: CASSQAGAGGTAGANVLTF. As DNA, the CDR3 is TGTGCCAGCAGCCAAGCGGGGGCAGGGGGCACGGCTGGGGCCAACGTCCTGACTTTC.

The chain carries TRBV3-1 (or the pseudogene TRBV3-2) and TRBJ2-5; D not resolved. Trimming left V 3 bases short and J 2 bases short, with 4 bases between. This CDR3 is 12 amino acids long. The V gene's germline CDR1 is LGHDT and CDR2 YNNKEL (reference sequence). The CDR3 here is CASSHAQETQYF. For the CDR3, the DNA is TGTGCCAGCAGCCACGCGCAAGAGACCCAGTACTTC.

Notes on this clone: Other DNA sequences in the sample encode the same CDR3. The chain joins TRBV6-5 to TRBJ1-1, with unresolved D. Trimming cost V 0 bases and J 7 bases, with 6 bases left between them. Per germline, CDR1 MNHEY and CDR2 SVGAGI. The CDR3 totals 12 residues. CDR3 sequence: CASSYSGREAFF. Here the CDR3 DNA reads TGTGCCAGCAGTTACTCTGGGCGTGAAGCTTTCTTT.

Concerning this clone: The sample carries other DNA sequences with the same CDR3. The chain couples TRBV2 to TRBJ1-6; D gene ambiguous. The CDR3 is 16 residues long. Trimming shortened V by 3 bases and J by 4 bases, and 13 bases separated the two germline ends. Germline assignment: CDR1 SNHLY and CDR2 FYNNEI. CDR3 in amino acids: CASSERSPSYNSPLHF. In nucleotides, the CDR3 is TGTGCCAGCAGTGAGAGATCGCCTTCTTATAATTCACCCCTCCACTTT.

J is TRBJ2-7 and V is TRBV5-1; 8 nucleotides agree with TRBD1. Germline V gene data show CDR1 as SGHRS and CDR2 as YFSETQ. V gave up 4 bases and J gave up 0 bases; unmatched junction bases: 9. The CDR3 length is 16 residues. CDR3 sequence: CASSPTGQGGSYEQYF. The CDR3 DNA reads TGCGCCAGCAGCCCTACAGGACAGGGCGGCTCCTACGAGCAGTACTTC.

The CDR3 nucleotides are TGTGCCAGCAGCTTAATACCCTTGGGACAGGGAGGCGCTGAAGCTTTCTTT. This gives the protein CASSLIPLGQGGAEAFF. The V and J genes are TRBV7-6 and TRBJ1-1, with TRBD1 identical over 9 bases. The CDR3 sequence is 17 residues long. V trimming: 2 bases; J trimming: 6 bases; junction bases outside the gene matches: 13. The germline gives CDR1 SGHVS, CDR2 FNYEAQ.

This sequence joins TRBV5-4 and TRBJ2-1; no reliable D call. Trimming stripped 5 bases from V and 0 bases from J, with 9 bases between. The CDR3 has 14 residues. Germline CDR1 reads SGHNT; CDR2 reads YYREEE (reference sequence). CDR3 DNA: TGTGCCAGCAGAGAGAGGTCCTCCTACAATGAGCAGTTCTTC. Residues: CASRERSSYNEQFF.